Only a few counts were recorded for the clone carrying this TCR beta chain. Its antigen is still unknown. Distinct nucleotide sequences in the sample also encode this CDR3. V was shortened by 2 bases and J by 6 bases, with 6 bases between the two germline ends. CDR1 and CDR2 (germline): DFQATT, SNEGSKA (reference sequence). The CDR3 contains 11 residues. Expressed TCRB transcripts were sequenced after all isolated RNA was converted to cDNA. Method: immunoSEQ multiplex PCR; TCRdb's copy keeps in-frame clones and lacks some. This sample has 230,000 or so clones, with 16% found just once. The data belong to a study of beta chain features in type 1 diabetes. Study-level findings and limits: Within each of all four CD4+ subsets, Type 1 diabetes patients had TCRB CDR3s that were moderately but significantly shorter.

The source is a man aged 30 to 39 with type 1 diabetes. The chain recombines TRBV20-1 with TRBJ2-3; D remains ambiguous. The sequenced material came from naive CD4+ T cells from blood. The CDR3 coding sequence is TGCAGTGCTAGACCCCGTGATACGCAGTATTTT. Protein sequence: CSARPRDTQYF.